The sequence of this TCR beta chain was determined in a study of blood T cell repertoires in COVID-19. Clones were sequenced by immunoSEQ multiplex PCR, and TCRdb holds only the in-frame ones, with some missing. The sample shows nearly 300,000 clones, roughly 83% of them seen only once. Deletions cut 4 bases from V and 9 bases from J, with 20 bases between. Germline lookup yields CDR1 SGHNT and CDR2 YYREEE (reference sequence). The CDR3 has 14 residues. This chain links TRBV5-4 with TRBJ2-7; D may be TRBD1 (7 bases). This TCR came from a human donor with COVID-19, enrolled during active disease. The donor label of this sample is uncertain. The sequencing input was peripheral blood. The CDR3 nucleotides are TGTGCCAGCAGCCCGGGCGGGGACAGAAGGATGCAGTACTTC. This gives the protein CASSPGGDRRMQYF.